This T cell receptor beta chain was obtained from a study of cytomegalovirus exposure and HLA in healthy donors. At the level of the study: The roughly 110 validation repertoires were reported in a later analysis to have been generated on the same platform as the approximately 700 first-cohort repertoires. General study findings and limits: The listing of 150 to 200 TCR beta chains classed them as cytomegalovirus-associated. Subsequent analysis showed first-cohort TCR clusters tending to co-occur in roughly 130 validation repertoires. Most observed TCR sequences were rare, whereas some public TCRs were detected in many donors.

TCRdb keeps only in-frame clones here, not all; method: immunoSEQ multiplex PCR. The table shows about 240,000 clones, with 70% to 90% occurring only once. CDR1 SGHAT and CDR2 FQNNGV come from the germline V gene. V lost 1 base to trimming and J lost 0 bases; unmatched junction nucleotides: 7. This CDR3 spans 17 amino acids. With respect to this clone: Its antigen remains unidentified.

The source of this sequence is a woman aged 30 to 39 in good health and CMV-seropositive. The sample consisted of PBMCs. The chain is built from TRBV11-2 and TRBJ2-7; 9 nucleotides match TRBD1. CDR3 nucleotides: TGTGCCAGCAGCTTAGTCCGGGGGACAGGGTTCTCCTACGAGCAGTACTTC. This encodes CASSLVRGTGFSYEQYF.